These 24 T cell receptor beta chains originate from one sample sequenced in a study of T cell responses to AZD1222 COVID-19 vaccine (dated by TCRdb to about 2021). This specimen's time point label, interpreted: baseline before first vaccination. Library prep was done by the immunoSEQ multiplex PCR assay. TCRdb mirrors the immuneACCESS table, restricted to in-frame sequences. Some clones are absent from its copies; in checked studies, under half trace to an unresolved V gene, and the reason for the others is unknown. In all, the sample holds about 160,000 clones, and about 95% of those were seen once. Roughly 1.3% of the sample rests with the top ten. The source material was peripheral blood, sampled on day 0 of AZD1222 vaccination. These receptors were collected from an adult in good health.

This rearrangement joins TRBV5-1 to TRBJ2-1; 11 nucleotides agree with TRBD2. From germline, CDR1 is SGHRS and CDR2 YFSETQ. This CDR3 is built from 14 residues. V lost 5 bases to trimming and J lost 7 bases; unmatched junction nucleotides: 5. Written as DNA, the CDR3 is TGCGCCAGCAGTAAGACTAGCGGGACTAATGAGCAGTTCTTC. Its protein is CASSKTSGTNEQFF. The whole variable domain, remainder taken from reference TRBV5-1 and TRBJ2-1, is KAGVTQTPRYLIKTRGQQVTLSCSPISGHRSVSWYQQTPGQGLQFLFEYFSETQRNKGNFPGRFSGRQFSNSRSEMNVSTLELGDSALYLCASSKTSGTNEQFFGPGTRLTVL.

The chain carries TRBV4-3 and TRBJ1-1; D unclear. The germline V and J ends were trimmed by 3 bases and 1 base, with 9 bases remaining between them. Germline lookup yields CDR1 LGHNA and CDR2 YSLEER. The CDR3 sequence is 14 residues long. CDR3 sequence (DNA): TGCGCCAGCAGCCAGATACCAGAGAACACTGAAGCTTTCTTT. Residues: CASSQIPENTEAFF.

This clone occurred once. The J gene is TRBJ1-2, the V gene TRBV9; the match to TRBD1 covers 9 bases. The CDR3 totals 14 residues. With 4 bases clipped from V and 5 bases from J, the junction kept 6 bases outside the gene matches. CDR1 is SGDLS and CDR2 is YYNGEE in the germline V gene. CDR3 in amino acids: CASSSQDRGYGYTF. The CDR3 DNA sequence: TGTGCCAGCAGCTCACAAGACAGGGGGTATGGCTACACCTTC.

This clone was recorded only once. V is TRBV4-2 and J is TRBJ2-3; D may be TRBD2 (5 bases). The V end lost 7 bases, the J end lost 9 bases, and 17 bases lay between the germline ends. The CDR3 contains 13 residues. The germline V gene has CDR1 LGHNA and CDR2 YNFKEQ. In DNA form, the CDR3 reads TGTGCCAGCACCTCGGACTCGGAGGTAACGCAGTATTTT. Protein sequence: CASTSDSEVTQYF.

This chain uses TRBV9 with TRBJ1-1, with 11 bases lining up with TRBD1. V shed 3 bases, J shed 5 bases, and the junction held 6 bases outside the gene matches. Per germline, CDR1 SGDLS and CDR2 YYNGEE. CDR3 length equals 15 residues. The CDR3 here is CASSAGQGAGTEAFF. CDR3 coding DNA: TGTGCCAGCAGCGCTGGACAGGGGGCTGGGACTGAAGCTTTCTTT.

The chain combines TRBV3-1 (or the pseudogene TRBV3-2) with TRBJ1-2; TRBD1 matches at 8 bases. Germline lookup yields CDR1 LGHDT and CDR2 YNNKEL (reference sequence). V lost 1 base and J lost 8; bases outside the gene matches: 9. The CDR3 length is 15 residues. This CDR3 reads CASSQVGRQGFGYTF. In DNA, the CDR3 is TGTGCCAGCAGCCAAGTAGGACGACAGGGGTTCGGCTACACCTTC.

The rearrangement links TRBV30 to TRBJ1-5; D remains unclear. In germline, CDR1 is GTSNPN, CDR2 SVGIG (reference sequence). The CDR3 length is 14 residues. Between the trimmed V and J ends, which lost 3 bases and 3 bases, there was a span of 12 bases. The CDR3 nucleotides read TGTGCCTGGAGCGCGGGTCCCTACAATCAGCCCCAGCATTTT. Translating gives CAWSAGPYNQPQHF.

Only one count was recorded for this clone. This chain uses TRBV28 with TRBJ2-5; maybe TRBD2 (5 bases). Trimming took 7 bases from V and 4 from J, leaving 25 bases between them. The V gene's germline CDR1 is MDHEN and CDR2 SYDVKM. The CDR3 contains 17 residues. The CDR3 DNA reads TGTGCCAGCACTCCGACGGTCTACGCGGGCGCATTAGAGACCCAGTACTTC. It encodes CASTPTVYAGALETQYF.

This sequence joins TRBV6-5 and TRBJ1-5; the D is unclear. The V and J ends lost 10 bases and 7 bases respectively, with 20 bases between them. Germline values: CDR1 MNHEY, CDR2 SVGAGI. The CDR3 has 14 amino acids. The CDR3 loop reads CATFLPRQDQPQHF. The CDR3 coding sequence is TGTGCCACCTTTCTCCCAAGACAAGACCAGCCCCAGCATTTT.

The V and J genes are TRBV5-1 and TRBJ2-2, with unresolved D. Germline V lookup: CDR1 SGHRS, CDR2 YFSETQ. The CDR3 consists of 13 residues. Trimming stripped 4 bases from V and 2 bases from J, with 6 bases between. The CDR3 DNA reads TGCGCCAGCAGCCGGGCCAACACCGGGGAGCTGTTTTTT. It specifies CASSRANTGELFF.

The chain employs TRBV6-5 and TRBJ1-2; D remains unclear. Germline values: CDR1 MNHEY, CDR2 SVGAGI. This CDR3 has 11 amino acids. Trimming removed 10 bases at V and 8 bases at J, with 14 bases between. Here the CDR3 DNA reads TGTGCCACCCTCCCCTGGACGGGCTACACCTTC. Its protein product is CATLPWTGYTF.

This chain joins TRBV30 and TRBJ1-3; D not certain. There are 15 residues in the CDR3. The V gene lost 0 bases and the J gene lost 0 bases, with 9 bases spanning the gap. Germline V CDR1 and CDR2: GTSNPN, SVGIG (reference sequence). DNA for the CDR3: TGTGCCTGGAGTGTCCCCCGACCCTCTGGAAACACCATATATTTT. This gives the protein CAWSVPRPSGNTIYF.

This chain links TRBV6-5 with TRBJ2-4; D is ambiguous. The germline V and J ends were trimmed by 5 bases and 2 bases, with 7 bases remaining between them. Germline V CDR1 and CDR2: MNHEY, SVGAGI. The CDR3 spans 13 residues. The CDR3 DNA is TGTGCCAGCAGTCCAAAGCCCAAAAACATTCAGTACTTC. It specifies CASSPKPKNIQYF.

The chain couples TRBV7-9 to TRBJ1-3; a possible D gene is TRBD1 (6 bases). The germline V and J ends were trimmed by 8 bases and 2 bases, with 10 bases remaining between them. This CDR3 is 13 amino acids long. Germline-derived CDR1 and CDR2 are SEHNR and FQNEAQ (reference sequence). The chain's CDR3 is CASGGGAGNTIYF. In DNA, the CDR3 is TGTGCCAGCGGAGGGGGGGCTGGAAACACCATATATTTT.

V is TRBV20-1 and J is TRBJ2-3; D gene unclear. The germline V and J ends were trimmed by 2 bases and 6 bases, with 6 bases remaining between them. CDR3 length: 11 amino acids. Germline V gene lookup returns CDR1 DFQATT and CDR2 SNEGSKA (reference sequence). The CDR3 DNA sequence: TGCAGTGCTAGATTACCGGATACGCAGTATTTT. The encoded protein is CSARLPDTQYF.

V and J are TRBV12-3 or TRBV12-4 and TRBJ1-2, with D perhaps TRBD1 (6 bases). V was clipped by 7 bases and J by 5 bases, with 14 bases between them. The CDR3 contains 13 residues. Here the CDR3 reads CASNGGEIYGYTF. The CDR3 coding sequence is TGTGCCAGCAATGGGGGCGAAATATATGGCTACACCTTC.

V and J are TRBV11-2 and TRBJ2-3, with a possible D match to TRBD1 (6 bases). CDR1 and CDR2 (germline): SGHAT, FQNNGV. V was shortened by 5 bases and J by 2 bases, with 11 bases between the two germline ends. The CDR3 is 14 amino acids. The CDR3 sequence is CASSVGGLTDTQYF. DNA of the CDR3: TGTGCCAGCAGCGTAGGGGGTCTCACAGATACGCAGTATTTT.

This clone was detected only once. In DNA, the CDR3 is TGTGCCAGCGAAGTGGTCCAGGGACATGGCTACACCTTC. Translated: CASEVVQGHGYTF. The V call is TRBV7-2, the J call TRBJ1-2; D is possibly TRBD1 (5 bases). The CDR3 is 13 residues long. Germline V CDR1 and CDR2: SGHTA, FQGNSA. V was cut by 8 bases and J by 6 bases, with 16 bases left in between.

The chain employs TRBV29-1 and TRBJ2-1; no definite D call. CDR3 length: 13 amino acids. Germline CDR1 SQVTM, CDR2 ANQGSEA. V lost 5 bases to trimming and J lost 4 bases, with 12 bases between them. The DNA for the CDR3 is TGCAGCGTTCTAGGCGGAGAATACAATGAGCAGTTCTTC. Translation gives CSVLGGEYNEQFF.

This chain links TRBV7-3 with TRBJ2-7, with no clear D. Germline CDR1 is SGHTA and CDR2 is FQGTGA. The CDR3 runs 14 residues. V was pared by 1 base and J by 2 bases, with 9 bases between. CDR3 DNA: TGTGCCAGCAGCTTAATGATAGGCCCCTACGAGCAGTACGTC. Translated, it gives CASSLMIGPYEQYV.

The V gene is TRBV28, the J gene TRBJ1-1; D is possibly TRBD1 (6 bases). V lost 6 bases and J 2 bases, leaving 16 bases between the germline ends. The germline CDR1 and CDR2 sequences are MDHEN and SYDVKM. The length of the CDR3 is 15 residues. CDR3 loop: CASRRTARTNTEAFF. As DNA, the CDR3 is TGTGCCAGCAGACGGACAGCAAGAACCAACACTGAAGCTTTCTTT.

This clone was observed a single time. The CDR3 DNA is TGTGCCAGCTCAGCACTACAGGGGTTACCCCTCCACTTT. This gives the protein CASSALQGLPLHF. This chain uses TRBV18 with TRBJ1-6; 7 positions match TRBD1. V was clipped by 5 bases and J by 12 bases; unmatched bases: 7. CDR1 KGHSH and CDR2 LQKENI come from the germline V gene. The CDR3 spans 13 residues. Drawing the rest from reference TRBV18 and TRBJ1-6, the complete variable domain is NAGVMQNPRHLVRRRGQEARLRCSPMKGHSHVYWYRQLPEEGLKFMVYLQKENIIDESGMPKERFSAEFPKEGPSILRIQQVVRGDSAAYFCASSALQGLPLHFGNGTRLTVT.

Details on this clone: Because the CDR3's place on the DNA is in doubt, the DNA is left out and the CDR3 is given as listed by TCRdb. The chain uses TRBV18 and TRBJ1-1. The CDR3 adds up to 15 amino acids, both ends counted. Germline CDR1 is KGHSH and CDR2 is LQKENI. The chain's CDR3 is CASSPLWELNTEAFF.

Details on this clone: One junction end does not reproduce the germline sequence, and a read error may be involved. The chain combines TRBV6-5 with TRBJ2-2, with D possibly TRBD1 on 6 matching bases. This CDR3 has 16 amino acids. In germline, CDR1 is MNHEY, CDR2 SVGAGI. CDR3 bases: TGTGCCAGCAGCTACTCGGGACACGAGAACACCGGGGAGCTGTTTTTT. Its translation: CASSYSGHENTGELFF.